This entry is about one TCR beta chain. Its cognate antigen has yet to be identified. Per-nucleotide qualities are absent, and no much larger clonotype sits a single base away. These data originate in a study of T cell responses to AZD1222 COVID-19 vaccine (dated by TCRdb to the early 2020s). A note on the overall study: Because spike-specific TCR depth and breadth did not differ between the two schedules, AZD1222 recipients who got a second dose at roughly 4 weeks were pooled with those who got a second dose at roughly 12 weeks. TCR sequencing was performed for roughly 250 trial participants, of whom around 200 were given two doses of AZD1222 and around 25 were given two doses of MenACWY control vaccine. Trial participants were enrolled by age into subgroups of 18-55, 56-69 and 70-plus years, and around 150, 29 and 61 TCR-sequenced participants, respectively, were included in these subgroups. Paper-wide results and their limitations: Because no day 14 peak-response samples were available, the repertoires could be characterized only after the peak T cell response. Epitopes outside the regions mutated in the B.1.351 and B.1.1.7 variants were reportedly recognized by nearly half of the unique spike-specific TCRs. The 56-69-year group was small, and its depth increase did not reach significance, likely because of low power. Conclusions about previously exposed vaccinees were limited because only six AZD1222 recipients were SARS-CoV-2 seropositive at baseline. Spike-specific TCR breadth and depth rose significantly after two AZD1222 doses compared with day 0 and with MenACWY recipients. CD4 TCRs associated with the vaccine covered the entire spike protein, and the dominant responses were in regions 160-218 and 743-854. Participants were mostly white British, with more females than males. The authors suggested clonal diversity may have been underestimated.

The CDR3 regions of human TCRbeta chains were subjected to immunosequencing. In the paper's pipeline: Repertoire TCRs were matched against a reference library of SARS-CoV-2-specific TCRs generated with the MIRA antigen-specificity platform. Breadth was defined as the fraction of unique TCRs that were SARS-CoV-2-associated. Depth was defined as the fraction of total T cells that were SARS-CoV-2-associated. Using the MIRA data, each spike-specific TCR was mapped to the spike region that the TCR reacts to and placed in a CD4 or CD8 class. Log10-transformed breadth and depth values were compared by one-way ANOVA with Sidak's multiple comparisons tests. TCRdb stores this immuneACCESS table with in-frame sequences only. Part of the clones is absent; in the studies checked, under half of the shortfall reflects unresolved V genes, and no reason is known for the rest. V, J and clone size derive from that table, while D and trimming were established from the DNA sequence. The sample yields around 130,000 clones; roughly 94% were counted once. 5.5% to 8% of the sample is in the top ten clones.

The sample's time point label, decoded: baseline before first vaccination. Vaccinee samples came from UK trials COV001 and COV002, including a single-blind randomized controlled phase 2/3 trial of AZD1222 (ChAdOx1 nCoV-19) in healthy adults. For TCRbeta chain sequencing, PBMC samples were collected from trial participants at day 0 and at day 28 after the second dose. Reading from cysteine to phenylalanine, the CDR3 counts 11 amino acids. The read is trimmed to its CDR3 DNA, 33 bases read in frame from base 1. Reading the germline V gene gives CDR1 MNHEY and CDR2 SVGEGT. V loses 6 bases, J loses 11 bases, and the germline ends lie 14 bases apart.

Recombination linked TRBV6-2 or TRBV6-3 to TRBJ2-7, with the D gene uncertain. Sequenced here: peripheral blood, sampled on day 0 of AZD1222 vaccination. This clonotype originated in an adult in good health. The CDR3 region reads CASSSRSGEYF. Here is the DNA: TGTGCCAGCAGCTCTCGTTCGGGCGAGTACTTC.